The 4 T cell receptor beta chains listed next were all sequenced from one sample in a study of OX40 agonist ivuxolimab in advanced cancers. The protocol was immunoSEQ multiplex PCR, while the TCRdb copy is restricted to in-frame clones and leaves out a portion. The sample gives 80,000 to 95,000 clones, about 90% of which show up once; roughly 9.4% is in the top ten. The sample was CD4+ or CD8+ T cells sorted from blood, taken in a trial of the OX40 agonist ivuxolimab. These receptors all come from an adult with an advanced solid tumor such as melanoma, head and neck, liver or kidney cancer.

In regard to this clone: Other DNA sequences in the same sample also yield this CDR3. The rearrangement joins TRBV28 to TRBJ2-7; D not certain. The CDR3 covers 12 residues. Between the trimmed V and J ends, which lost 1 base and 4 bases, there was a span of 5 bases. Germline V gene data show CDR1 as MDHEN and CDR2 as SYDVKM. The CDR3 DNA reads TGTGCCAGCAGTTTATTGGGGTACGAGCAGTACTTC. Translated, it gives CASSLLGYEQYF.

This CDR3 is CASSSLQGPYYNEQFF. In DNA form, the CDR3 reads TGTGCCAGCAGTTCTCTCCAGGGTCCCTATTACAATGAGCAGTTCTTC. The V gene is TRBV28, the J gene TRBJ2-1, with D tentatively TRBD1 (5 bases). Germline-derived CDR1 and CDR2 are MDHEN and SYDVKM. The CDR3 has 16 residues. Trimming cost V 4 bases and J 4 bases, with 17 bases left between them.

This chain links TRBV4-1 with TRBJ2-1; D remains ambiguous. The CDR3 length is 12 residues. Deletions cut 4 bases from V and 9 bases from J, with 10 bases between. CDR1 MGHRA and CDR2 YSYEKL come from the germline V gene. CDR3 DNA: TGCGCCAGCAGCCCCCCCGGGCGTGAGCAGTTCTTC. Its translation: CASSPPGREQFF.

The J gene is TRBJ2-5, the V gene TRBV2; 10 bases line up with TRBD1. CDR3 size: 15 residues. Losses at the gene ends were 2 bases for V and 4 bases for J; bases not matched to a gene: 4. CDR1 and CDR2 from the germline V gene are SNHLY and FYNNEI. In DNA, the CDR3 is TGTGCCAGCAGTGAACCCGACAGGGGGCGAGAGACCCAGTACTTC. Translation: CASSEPDRGRETQYF.